The rows below give T cell receptor beta chains drawn from one sample of a study of T cell changes during pregnancy in multiple sclerosis. Using immunoSEQ multiplex PCR, the repertoire was profiled, and TCRdb retains in-frame clones only, with some absent. Of over 45,000 clones listed, about 90% are singletons. Sequencing was performed on CD4+ T cells from peripheral blood mononuclear cells, taken after pregnancy. The receptors derive from a female donor with multiple sclerosis, enrolled in a pregnancy study. CDR3s include the opening cysteine and the closing phenylalanine or tryptophan. The D gene is left open where the match is weak. Rows give clone size only sometimes, using once, few, many, or a class for an expanded clone.

abundance	d_gene	len	v_gene	j_gene	CDR3aa	CDR3nt
NA	NA	13	TRBV4-3	TRBJ2-5	CASSPSREGAQYF	TGCGCCAGCAGCCCCAGCAGAGAGGGCGCCCAGTACTTC
NA	TRBD2	17	TRBV7-3	TRBJ2-7	CASSLYGTGGRSYEQYF	TGTGCCAGCAGCTTATACGGAACGGGAGGGAGGTCCTACGAGCAGTACTTC
NA	TRBD1	15	TRBV10-1	TRBJ2-1	CASRGDRERNNEQFF	TGCGCCAGCAGAGGGGACAGGGAGAGAAACAATGAGCAGTTCTTC
NA	NA	14	TRBV7-3	TRBJ2-2	CASSPYGGTGELFF	TGTGCCAGCAGCCCCTACGGAGGGACCGGGGAGCTGTTTTTT
NA	TRBD1	15	TRBV28	TRBJ1-5	CASSQGQGRNQPQHF	TGTGCCAGCAGCCAGGGACAGGGACGCAATCAGCCCCAGCATTTT
NA	NA	17	TRBV7-2	TRBJ1-4	CASSSAPTGGAGEKLFF	TGTGCCAGCAGCTCGGCCCCGACCGGGGGGGCGGGTGAAAAACTGTTTTTT
NA	NA	15	TRBV9	TRBJ2-7	CASSVESQTSYEQYF	TGTGCCAGCAGCGTAGAGTCCCAGACTTCTTACGAGCAGTACTTC
NA	TRBD1	18	TRBV18	TRBJ1-1	CASSREGQGLTVNTEAFF	TGTGCCAGCTCACGAGAAGGACAGGGGTTGACGGTGAACACTGAAGCTTTCTTT
NA	NA	13	TRBV5-1	TRBJ1-2	CASSLEGDYGYTF	TGCGCCAGCAGCTTGGAGGGGGACTATGGCTACACCTTC
NA	TRBD2	16	TRBV27	TRBJ2-4	CASSLLAGRAKNIQYF	TGTGCCAGCAGCCTCCTAGCGGGCCGAGCCAAAAACATTCAGTACTTC
NA	TRBD1	14	TRBV6-5	TRBJ1-5	CASSTDRGGQPQHF	TGTGCCAGCAGCACTGACAGGGGGGGACAGCCCCAGCATTTT
NA	TRBD2	15	TRBV29-1	TRBJ2-1	CSVEGTSGPYNEQFF	TGCAGCGTGGAAGGGACTAGCGGACCCTACAATGAGCAGTTCTTC
NA	TRBD2	18	TRBV11-3	TRBJ2-3	CASSPVQPLAGATDTQYF	TGTGCCAGCAGCCCAGTTCAGCCACTAGCGGGAGCTACAGATACGCAGTATTTT
NA	TRBD2	15	TRBV9	TRBJ2-7	CASSLGLAGAYEQYF	TGTGCCAGCAGCTTAGGACTAGCGGGAGCCTACGAGCAGTACTTC
NA	TRBD2	16	TRBV7-3	TRBJ2-7	CASNFPAGGPGYEQYF	TGTGCCAGCAATTTTCCAGCGGGAGGGCCAGGGTACGAGCAGTACTTC
NA	TRBD1	13	TRBV27	TRBJ2-7	CASRGQVSYEQYF	TGTGCCAGCAGGGGACAGGTTTCCTACGAGCAGTACTTC
NA	NA	14	TRBV7-2	TRBJ2-1	CASSPPPSDNEQFF	TGTGCCAGCAGCCCCCCCCCTAGCGACAATGAGCAGTTCTTC
NA	TRBD1	16	TRBV2	TRBJ2-2	CASRLAGQVDTGELFF	TGTGCCAGCAGGTTGGCCGGACAGGTGGACACCGGGGAGCTGTTTTTT
NA	NA	13	TRBV6-4	TRBJ2-1	CASSGIQGGEQFF	TGTGCCAGCAGTGGAATACAGGGCGGTGAGCAGTTCTTC
many	NA	13	TRBV5-1	TRBJ1-1	CASSLLANTEAFF	TGCGCCAGCAGCTTGCTGGCGAACACTGAAGCTTTCTTT
many	NA	14	TRBV4-3	TRBJ1-1	CASSRKQGDTEAFF	TGCGCCAGCAGCCGGAAACAGGGAGACACTGAAGCTTTCTTT
NA	NA	14	TRBV5-4	TRBJ1-1	CASSFDSLNTEAFF	TGTGCCAGCAGCTTTGACAGCTTGAACACTGAAGCTTTCTTT